A selection of T cell receptor beta chains follows, all from one sample in a study of identical twins. TCRdb reanalysed the 5' RACE reads using MiXCR and keeps one entry per CDR3 protein. The data show about 460,000 distinct CDR3 sequences, 14% seen once. The same sample was also studied in work on yellow fever vaccine responses in identical twins.

The sequenced material came from CD4+ T cells sorted from blood. These receptors all stem from a woman younger than 35 in good health. Both conserved end residues are part of each CDR3. Expanded clones get a size class; other rows say once, few or many, or leave the size out.

v_gene,abundance,CDR3aa
TRBV6-2/TRBV6-3,few,CASSYRTGGAKNIQYF
TRBV7-9,NA,CASSFSQGIGNTIYF
TRBV5-6,few,CASSLLRGLRGATALETQYF
TRBV5-5,NA,CASILRGGTSTDTQYF
TRBV7-2,few,CASSLVHVSGSSYEQYF
TRBV5-1,few,CASSSSFGGSYEQYF
TRBV6-5,few,CASSYQRGIQGAGYNEQFF
TRBV29-1,NA,CSPTIQETQYF
TRBV7-9,few,CASSPRDREVLDEQYF
TRBV7-8,NA,CASSLLTLLGTDTQYF
TRBV7-2,NA,CASSLVGGGTYEQYF
TRBV7-2,NA,CASSQGQGARNGYGYTF
TRBV12-3/TRBV12-4,many,CASSFGGSRYEQYF
TRBV7-8,NA,CASSLGAVTQYF
TRBV28,NA,CASRPGGQPNYGYTF
TRBV5-1,NA,CASSLRTSGGLSYEQYF
TRBV6-5,NA,CASSYSWHALYEQYF
TRBV5-1,many,CASSFSHSHYEQYF
TRBV12-3/TRBV12-4,many,CASSRTDTGELFF
TRBV7-9,few,CASSLYLGGPYNEQFF
TRBV9,few,CASSAENYNEQFF
TRBV6-5,few,CASSYSAQGPRGGYTF
TRBV9,few,CASSARGETPLHF
TRBV6-6,NA,CASREGQGNTIYF
TRBV29-1,few,CSGIGQGFTEAFF
TRBV7-8,NA,CASSYLQGGQYF
TRBV10-2,many,CASTRDRKYEQYF
TRBV6-2/TRBV6-3,few,CASQGLAASWSPDTQYF
TRBV20-1,NA,CSAGDRAGSTDTQHF
TRBV4-1,NA,CASSQIGSGANVLTF
TRBV12-3/TRBV12-4,many,CASSRVTGSNTGELFF
TRBV20-1,NA,CSVNYQITDTQYF
TRBV5-1,NA,CASSWQGQGAGQETQYF
TRBV2,NA,CASSEARGTPVRSQHF
TRBV10-3,NA,CACAPLSGRGGTDTQYF
TRBV7-2,NA,CASSLAFGDEQYF
TRBV20-1,NA,CSASGGLSNQPQHF
TRBV11-2,NA,CASSSGRGYEQYF
TRBV29-1,NA,CSVLSVSGNTIYF
TRBV20-1,few,CSAIGTSGGDTQYF
TRBV12-3/TRBV12-4,few,CASSPIAGGGTGELFF
TRBV20-1,NA,CSAPRLAEGHEQFF
TRBV7-9,NA,CASSLAGTGVNEQFF